This is a list of T cell receptor beta chains from one sample in a study of Ad26.COV2.S vaccination and SARS-CoV-2 variants. Produced via immunoSEQ multiplex PCR; TCRdb's table is partial and in-frame only. The table lists around 450,000 clones, roughly nine tenths of them singletons. The sequenced sample was peripheral blood, obtained in a trial of Ad26.COV2.S vaccine versus placebo. All receptors come from a person between 18 and 65 years old who received the Ad26.COV2.S COVID-19 vaccine or a placebo. CDR3s include the opening cysteine and the closing phenylalanine or tryptophan. A D gene is named only where the DNA matches it firmly. Some rows have no size entry. The others give once, few or many, or a class for an expanded clone.

D gene,clone size,J gene,V gene,CDR3 DNA,CDR3 protein
TRBD2,NA,TRBJ2-1,TRBV18,TGTGCCAGCTCACCGTCCGCGGGGGGTCCCTTGAGCTCCTACAATGAGCAGTTCTTC,CASSPSAGGPLSSYNEQFF
TRBD2,NA,TRBJ2-5,TRBV7-2,TGTGCCAGCAGCACCGCCGGGAGGGGTGAGACCCAGTACTTC,CASSTAGRGETQYF
TRBD2,NA,TRBJ2-5,TRBV4-2,TGTGCCAGCACCCCCAGCGGGGGGGCCTCAGAGACCCAGTACTTC,CASTPSGGASETQYF
NA,NA,TRBJ1-1,TRBV29-1,TGCAGCGTACATAAGGGGGGTTCGGCCACTGAAGCTTTCTTT,CSVHKGGSATEAFF
NA,NA,TRBJ2-4,TRBV2,TGTGCCAGTTCGGCAGGGGATGGGGTGGGCAACATTCAGTACTTC,CASSAGDGVGNIQYF
TRBD1,NA,TRBJ1-2,TRBV29-1,TGCAGCGTAGCTAACAGGGGCAGGTATGGCTACACCTTC,CSVANRGRYGYTF
NA,once,TRBJ2-3,TRBV5-4,TGTGCCAGCAGCCTATTGCCTTACACAGATACGCAGTATTTT,CASSLLPYTDTQYF
NA,NA,TRBJ2-3,TRBV5-4,TGTGCCAGCAGCTTCCAAGGAACAGATACGCAGTATTTT,CASSFQGTDTQYF
NA,NA,TRBJ1-1,TRBV15,TGTGCCACCAGCAGAGGACAGCCGGGTGTTGAAGCTTTCTTT,CATSRGQPGVEAFF
NA,NA,TRBJ1-1,TRBV6-5,TGTGCCAGCACCAGGTCGGGCACTGAAGCTTTCTTT,CASTRSGTEAFF
NA,NA,TRBJ2-1,TRBV24-1,TGTGCCACCAGTGATTCGTGGGAGAGCTCCTACAATGAGCAGTTCTTC,CATSDSWESSYNEQFF
TRBD2,NA,TRBJ2-1,TRBV2,TGTGCCAGCAAGCCGGGACTAGCCGACCGAGAGCAGTTCTTC,CASKPGLADREQFF
TRBD1,NA,TRBJ1-5,TRBV5-6,TGTGCCAGCAGCTCGGGAAGGGACAGCTTCAATCAGCCCCAGCATTTT,CASSSGRDSFNQPQHF
NA,NA,TRBJ1-1,TRBV11-2,TGTGCCAGCAGCTTATTTGGGTTTCGTAATCCCATGAACACTGAAGCTTTCTTT,CASSLFGFRNPMNTEAFF
NA,NA,TRBJ1-1,TRBV6-5,TGTGCCAGCAGTTACTCGGGGGTCACTGAAGCTTTCTTT,CASSYSGVTEAFF
TRBD1,NA,TRBJ1-2,TRBV28,TGTGCCAGCAGCCCTCTCGACAGGGTCTCTTCTGGCTACACCTTC,CASSPLDRVSSGYTF
NA,NA,TRBJ1-1,TRBV27,TGTGCCAGCAGTTCCTTAGACAGGAACACTGAAGCTTTCTTT,CASSSLDRNTEAFF
TRBD2,NA,TRBJ2-1,TRBV27,TGTGCCAGCAGACGGTTGGGACTAGCTGACAATGAGCAGTTCTTC,CASRRLGLADNEQFF
NA,NA,TRBJ1-1,TRBV5-5,TGTGCCAGCAGCCTCTCCGCGGCCAAAACGAACACTGAAGCTTTCTTT,CASSLSAAKTNTEAFF
NA,NA,TRBJ2-1,TRBV7-3,TGTGCCAGCAGCATCCTCCCAGGCTCCTACAATGAGCAGTTCTTC,CASSILPGSYNEQFF
NA,NA,TRBJ2-2,TRBV27,TGTGCCAGCAGTTTTGGGGGCAGGGCGGGTATCGGGGAGCTGTTTTTT,CASSFGGRAGIGELFF
NA,NA,TRBJ2-4,TRBV5-4,TGTGCCAGCAGCTTTAAGGGAGGTGGAAACATTCAGTACTTC,CASSFKGGGNIQYF
NA,NA,TRBJ1-2,TRBV2,TGTGCCAGCACTAGGACAGTCAACTATGGCTACACCTTC,CASTRTVNYGYTF
NA,NA,TRBJ1-1,TRBV5-1,TGCGCCAGCAGCTTCCGACAGACAAACACTGAAGCTTTCTTT,CASSFRQTNTEAFF
TRBD1,NA,TRBJ1-2,TRBV6-6,TGTGCCAGCAGTTACAGCAGCGGGACAGGGGCCCCCGACACCTTC,CASSYSSGTGAPDTF
TRBD1,NA,TRBJ2-7,TRBV13,TGTGCCAGCAGCTTTGCCGGGACAGCCTACGAGCAGTACTTC,CASSFAGTAYEQYF
TRBD2,NA,TRBJ2-1,TRBV5-6,TGTGCCAGCAGCTTGTGGGGAGGGACGGACCACAATGAGCAGTTCTTC,CASSLWGGTDHNEQFF
TRBD1,NA,TRBJ2-5,TRBV29-1,TGCAGCGTTGCGGCGACAGGGGAATTCGGAGAGACCCAGTACTTC,CSVAATGEFGETQYF
TRBD1,NA,TRBJ1-2,TRBV7-9,TGTGCCAGCAGCCTTCGACAGGGCGCACTCATCGGTGGCTACACCTTC,CASSLRQGALIGGYTF
NA,few,TRBJ1-3,TRBV30,TGTGCCTCGGGCGGACTAATCTCTGGAAACACCATATATTTT,CASGGLISGNTIYF
NA,NA,TRBJ1-2,TRBV12-5,TGTGCTAGTGGTTTGGACTCCTCGGGTTTATATGGCTACACCTTC,CASGLDSSGLYGYTF
NA,NA,TRBJ2-3,TRBV11-3,TGTGCCAGCAGCTTGCGTTCAGATACGCAGTATTTT,CASSLRSDTQYF
NA,once,TRBJ2-1,TRBV9,TGTGCCAGCAGCCCCCACCCGGTGGATGAGCAGTTCTTC,CASSPHPVDEQFF
NA,NA,TRBJ1-1,TRBV28,TGTGCCAGCAGCTTCCCGGGACAAGCGAACACTGAAGCTTTCTTT,CASSFPGQANTEAFF
NA,NA,TRBJ1-1,TRBV15,TGTGCCACCAGCAGAGGCGGAGAGTGGGGCACTGAAGCTTTCTTT,CATSRGGEWGTEAFF
NA,NA,TRBJ1-2,TRBV19,TGTGCCAGTACCCGGTCCCCGGGCTATGGCTACACCTTC,CASTRSPGYGYTF
NA,NA,TRBJ1-3,TRBV6-2/TRBV6-3,TGTGCCAGCAGACCTACACACGGCTCTGGAAACACCATATATTTT,CASRPTHGSGNTIYF
NA,NA,TRBJ2-5,TRBV5-4,TGTGCCAGCAGCTTGGATTCCGGGGAGGAGACCCAGTACTTC,CASSLDSGEETQYF
NA,NA,TRBJ2-3,TRBV7-9,TGTGCCAGCAGCCCCCCGGGAGTGCGTACAGATACGCAGTATTTT,CASSPPGVRTDTQYF
NA,NA,TRBJ2-1,TRBV2,TGTGCCAGCAACCCTGCGGGTCGGTACAATGAGCAGTTCTTC,CASNPAGRYNEQFF
NA,NA,TRBJ2-5,TRBV6-4,TGTGCCAGCAGTGACCCCCGGAGGGAGCGCAGATTGGGAGAGACCCAGTACTTC,CASSDPRRERRLGETQYF
NA,NA,TRBJ2-3,TRBV7-3,TGTGCCAGCAGCTCGGGTAAACCGGCGGCAGATACGCAGTATTTT,CASSSGKPAADTQYF
TRBD2,NA,TRBJ2-1,TRBV6-5,TGTGCCAGCAGTCTGCTACTAGCGGGAGGGCCCGAGCAGTTCTTC,CASSLLLAGGPEQFF
NA,NA,TRBJ2-2,TRBV5-1,TGCGCCAGCAGCCTTCAGGACCCCGGGGAGCTGTTTTTT,CASSLQDPGELFF
NA,NA,TRBJ2-6,TRBV27,TGTGCCAGCAGTTTGGGGCTGGGCACCTTGTCTGGGGCCAACGTCCTGACTTTC,CASSLGLGTLSGANVLTF
NA,NA,TRBJ1-1,TRBV28,TGTGCCAGCAGTTTCCCGGAGAACACTGAAGCTTTCTTT,CASSFPENTEAFF
NA,once,TRBJ2-5,TRBV2,TGTGCCAGCGGACCGGTTGTTGGGGAGACCCAGTACTTC,CASGPVVGETQYF
TRBD1,NA,TRBJ2-1,TRBV6-5,TGTGCCAGCAGTCTCGGACAGGGGTGGAATGAGCAGTTCTTC,CASSLGQGWNEQFF
NA,NA,TRBJ1-2,TRBV29-1,TGCAGCGTTGGGGGGCAGCTAGAGGACACCTTC,CSVGGQLEDTF
NA,NA,TRBJ1-3,TRBV27,TGTGCCAGCAGTTTTAAGATCCCGATGGACGACAGAAACACCATATATTTT,CASSFKIPMDDRNTIYF
TRBD1,NA,TRBJ2-7,TRBV18,TGTGCCAGCTCCAACAGGGGGCTATACGAGCAGTACTTC,CASSNRGLYEQYF
NA,NA,TRBJ1-2,TRBV19,TGTGCCAGTAGTACGCCGTATTCTTATGGCTACACCTTC,CASSTPYSYGYTF
NA,NA,TRBJ2-1,TRBV6-5,TGTGCCAGCCGAGGATATTCCTACAATGAGCAGTTCTTC,CASRGYSYNEQFF
TRBD2,NA,TRBJ2-3,TRBV28,TGTGCCAGCAGCTCATTATACCCTAGCGGGGGGGCTCCATCTTATGATACGCAGTATTTT,CASSSLYPSGGAPSYDTQYF
NA,NA,TRBJ1-1,TRBV5-1,TGCGCCAGCAGCTTGGGTCCCAGGAAATTGAACACTGAAGCTTTCTTT,CASSLGPRKLNTEAFF
TRBD1,NA,TRBJ1-1,TRBV6-1,TGTGCCAGCAGTGAACAGGGGGAGCTCACTGAAGCTTTCTTT,CASSEQGELTEAFF
TRBD1,NA,TRBJ1-2,TRBV3-1/TRBV3-2,TGTGCCACCCGGACAGGGAACTATGGCTACACCTTC,CATRTGNYGYTF